The entry below describes one T cell receptor beta chain. The sample is drawn from a study of cytomegalovirus exposure and HLA in healthy donors. Use of 60 Vbeta and 13 Jbeta primers characterized the PCR. Profiled with immunoSEQ multiplex PCR; TCRdb holds only in-frame clones, not every one. This sample carries 220,000 or so clones, approximately 78% of them seen once, and the ten largest clones take 2.7%. The sequenced material came from PBMCs. The sequence came from a woman between 35 and 50 years old in good health and CMV-seronegative.

CDR3 bases: TGTGCCAGCAGTTTCGCAGGGGATTATTCACCCCTCCACTTT. Amino acid sequence: CASSFAGDYSPLHF. The chain recombines TRBV27 with TRBJ1-6; perhaps TRBD1 as D (6 bases). The CDR3 loop spans 14 amino acids. CDR1 and CDR2 from the germline V gene are MNHEY and SMNVEV (reference sequence). V lost 3 bases and J 8 bases, leaving 11 bases between the germline ends.